The 23 T cell receptor beta chains presented below share a single source sample, sequenced in a study of blood T cells in healthy people across ages. A sample-barcoded 5' primer and a J-beta primer mix were used in a second PCR of roughly 7 to 11 cycles. TCRdb called the 5' RACE reads again in MiXCR, with one record for every CDR3 protein. This table holds fewer than 1,200,000 distinct CDR3 sequences, roughly a quarter found once. The same specimen was also included in a second study, on T cells of mothers and their children.

The sample taken for sequencing was blood. The source is a girl aged 2-9 years in good health.

V and J are TRBV7-2 and TRBJ2-5; possibly TRBD1 or TRBD2 for D (5 bases each). CDR3 length: 14 amino acids. V was trimmed by 3 bases and J by 4 bases, leaving 12 bases between them. The germline gives CDR1 SGHTA, CDR2 FQGNSA. This CDR3 reads CASSLGNGGETQYF. The CDR3 nucleotides are TGTGCCAGCAGCTTGGGGAATGGGGGAGAGACCCAGTACTTC.

The J gene is TRBJ2-2, the V gene TRBV7-9; 9 nucleotides line up with TRBD2. The germline gives CDR1 SEHNR, CDR2 FQNEAQ (reference sequence). The CDR3 loop spans 14 amino acids. The ends lost 7 bases at V and 5 bases at J; junction bases unmatched: 5. CDR3 protein: CASTRLAATGELFF. As DNA, the CDR3 is TGTGCCAGCACCCGACTAGCGGCAACCGGGGAGCTGTTTTTT.

In this sample, this clonotype turned up a few times. The CDR3 nucleotides read TGCAGCATAGACAGATCCGGGAGGGAGACCCAGTACTTC. Translation gives CSIDRSGRETQYF. The rearrangement links TRBV29-1 to TRBJ2-5; 7 bases fit TRBD2. V lost 8 bases, J lost 5 bases, and 11 bases stayed unmatched. The CDR3 has 13 amino acids. Germline CDR1 and CDR2: SQVTM and ANQGSEA.

This clonotype was found a few times. The chain uses TRBV5-1 and TRBJ2-1; D is uncertain. V dropped 2 bases and J dropped 0 bases, with 12 bases sitting between them. In germline, CDR1 is SGHRS, CDR2 YFSETQ. The CDR3 is 16 residues long. The CDR3 sequence is CASSFSTISSYNEQFF. The CDR3 DNA is TGCGCCAGCAGCTTTAGTACTATCAGCTCCTACAATGAGCAGTTCTTC.

The V and J genes are TRBV19 and TRBJ2-6; possible D gene TRBD1, 6 bases. V was trimmed by 1 base and J by 2 bases, leaving 12 bases between them. Per the germline V gene, CDR1 is LNHDA and CDR2 is SQIVND (reference sequence). The CDR3 length is 17 residues. CDR3 nucleotide sequence: TGTGCCAGTAGTATAGTGCAGGGGTATACTGGGGCCAACGTCCTGACTTTC. Encoded protein: CASSIVQGYTGANVLTF.

This clonotype was found a few times. The chain links TRBV28 to TRBJ2-7, with 7 bases that match TRBD2. Germline CDR1 is MDHEN and CDR2 is SYDVKM. CDR3 length: 11 amino acids. The trim removed 2 bases at V and 12 bases at J, leaving 4 bases unmatched. CDR3 protein: CASSLLAATYF. In DNA, the CDR3 is TGTGCCAGCAGTTTACTAGCGGCAACGTACTTC.

This clonotype was picked up a small number of times. The chain joins TRBV27 to TRBJ2-3, with 12 bases aligning to TRBD2. With V trimmed by 7 bases and J by 3 bases, 8 bases remained unmatched. The germline CDR1 and CDR2 sequences are MNHEY and SMNVEV (reference sequence). The CDR3 runs to 16 residues. The CDR3 region is CASTLTSGRKTDTQYF. In DNA, the CDR3 is TGTGCCAGCACTTTGACTAGCGGGAGAAAGACAGATACGCAGTATTTT.

The CDR3 DNA reads as TGCAGTGCTAGCATCCTAGCTACACAAGATACGCAGTATTTT. It is translated as CSASILATQDTQYF. The chain uses TRBV20-1 and TRBJ2-3, with D tentatively TRBD2 (5 bases). Looked up from germline, CDR1 is DFQATT and CDR2 is SNEGSKA (reference sequence). V dropped 3 bases and J dropped 5 bases, with 15 bases sitting between them. This CDR3 comprises 14 residues.

The chain has TRBV9 and TRBJ2-5; 8 bases fit TRBD2. The last part of the DNA fits TRBJ2-1 better; the J call may be wrong. The CDR3 runs 14 residues. Germline V lookup: CDR1 SGDLS, CDR2 YYNGEE. The CDR3 DNA reads as TGTGCCAGCAGCGTAGGGGCGGGGGGAAATGAGCAGTTCTTC. Translated: CASSVGAGGNEQFF.

V and J are TRBV7-2 and TRBJ1-2; tentative D call: TRBD1 (6 bases). The CDR3 spans 15 residues. Between the trimmed V and J ends, which lost 5 bases and 0 bases, there was a span of 13 bases. CDR1 SGHTA and CDR2 FQGNSA come from the germline V gene. CDR3 coding DNA: TGTGCCAGCAGCCCCGGGACACAGGCTAACTATGGCTACACCTTC. Residues: CASSPGTQANYGYTF.

This clonotype was seen more than once but under ten times. The J gene is TRBJ2-1, the V gene TRBV7-2; D might be TRBD2 (5 bases). CDR3 length: 15 amino acids. V gave up 6 bases and J gave up 1 base, with 13 bases separating them. In germline, CDR1 is SGHTA, CDR2 FQGNSA. CDR3 DNA sequence: TGTGCCAGCAGTCTACTAGGAGAATCCTACAATGAGCAGTTCTTC. Encoded protein: CASSLLGESYNEQFF.

This clonotype was detected only a few times. The chain employs TRBV5-5 and TRBJ2-3; 7 bases map to TRBD1. Per the germline V gene, CDR1 is SGHKS and CDR2 is YYEKEE (reference sequence). This CDR3 is built from 12 residues. J gave up 6 bases and V 3 bases, and 1 base lay outside the gene matches. CDR3 amino acids: CASSYRGDTQYF. The CDR3 DNA sequence: TGTGCCAGCAGCTACAGGGGTGATACGCAGTATTTT. Variable domain in full (rest from reference TRBV5-5 and TRBJ2-3): DAGVTQSPTHLIKTRGQQVTLRCSPISGHKSVSWYQQVLGQGPQFIFQYYEKEERGRGNFPDRFSARQFPNYSSELNVNALLLGDSALYLCASSYRGDTQYFGPGTRLTVL.

The rearrangement links TRBV20-1 to TRBJ2-1; possible D gene TRBD2, 5 bases. The DNA end is a closer match to TRBJ2-7, so the J assignment may be wrong. The CDR3 consists of 10 residues. The germline CDR1 and CDR2 sequences are DFQATT and SNEGSKA (reference sequence). CDR3 nucleotides: TGCAGTGCTTGGGAGCGGGAGCAGTACTTC. It specifies CSAWEREQYF.

V and J are TRBV24-1 and TRBJ2-1; 11 positions agree with TRBD2. The germline V gene encodes CDR1 KGHDR and CDR2 SFDVKD. Trimming at V came to 3 bases and at J to 8 bases, leaving 20 bases not matched to a gene. The CDR3 consists of 20 residues. CDR3 bases: TGTGCCACCAGTGATACTCAAAGCACCATAGCGGGAGGGCCCTGGGATGAGCAGTTCTTC. It specifies CATSDTQSTIAGGPWDEQFF.

This clonotype has more than one count but fewer than ten. V is TRBV28 and J is TRBJ2-7; unclear D gene. The germline V and J ends were trimmed by 6 bases and 8 bases, with 11 bases remaining between them. This CDR3 comprises 11 residues. CDR1 is MDHEN and CDR2 is SYDVKM in the germline V gene. The CDR3 loop reads CASSPGYKQYF. The CDR3 DNA sequence: TGTGCCAGCAGCCCCGGGTACAAGCAGTACTTC.

This clonotype appeared a few times. This chain uses TRBV19 with TRBJ2-4, with D perhaps matching TRBD2 (6 bases). V was pared by 2 bases and J by 8 bases, with 7 bases between. This CDR3 is built from 12 residues. Germline V CDR1 and CDR2: LNHDA, SQIVND (reference sequence). The chain's CDR3 is CASSIWGDIQYF. The CDR3, as DNA: TGTGCCAGTAGTATATGGGGGGACATTCAGTACTTC. The whole variable domain, filled in from reference TRBV19 and TRBJ2-4, reads DGGITQSPKYLFRKEGQNVTLSCEQNLNHDAMYWYRQDPGQGLRLIYYSQIVNDFQKGDIAEGYSVSREKKESFPLTVTSAQKNPTAFYLCASSIWGDIQYFGAGTRLSVL.

The V call is TRBV7-6, the J call TRBJ1-1; D is uncertain. The CDR3 sequence is 14 residues long. CDR1 SGHVS and CDR2 FNYEAQ come from the germline V gene. V gave up 5 bases and J gave up 2 bases, with 12 bases separating them. CDR3 in amino acids: CASSPPEDNTEAFF. As DNA, the CDR3 is TGTGCCAGCAGCCCTCCAGAGGACAACACTGAAGCTTTCTTT. The whole variable domain, remainder taken from reference TRBV7-6 and TRBJ1-1, is GAGVSQSPRYKVTKRGQDVALRCDPISGHVSLYWYRQALGQGPEFLTYFNYEAQQDKSGLPNDRFSAERPEGSISTLTIQRTEQRDSAMYRCASSPPEDNTEAFFGQGTRLTVV.

The sample holds a few counts of this clonotype. This sequence joins TRBV18 and TRBJ2-3; the D is unclear. Germline V CDR1 and CDR2: KGHSH, LQKENI. The length of the CDR3 is 18 residues. Trimming took 0 bases from V and 3 from J, leaving 19 bases between them. In nucleotides, the CDR3 is TGTGCCAGCTCACCACCTTTGGGTCTTCAGCCGACTACAGATACGCAGTATTTT. This gives the protein CASSPPLGLQPTTDTQYF.

The chain combines TRBV5-1 with TRBJ2-1; D is uncertain. Germline loops: CDR1 SGHRS, CDR2 YFSETQ. The V end was cut by 0 bases, the J end by 6 bases, with 16 bases between. The CDR3 covers 16 residues. In DNA form, the CDR3 reads TGCGCCAGCAGCTTGGATTTTGGAGATAGAGTCAATGAGCAGTTCTTC. Its translation: CASSLDFGDRVNEQFF.

The chain carries TRBV11-2 and TRBJ2-1; unclear D gene. Germline CDR1 and CDR2: SGHAT and FQNNGV. CDR3 length equals 14 residues. Trimming pared 3 bases from V and 7 bases from J, leaving 13 bases between. DNA for the CDR3: TGTGCCAGCAGCTTTTTCGGTGGTTTTAATGAGCAGTTCTTC. It translates to CASSFFGGFNEQFF.

This clonotype was picked up a small number of times. The chain uses TRBV29-1 and TRBJ1-2, with 10 positions matching TRBD1. This CDR3 comprises 13 residues. J gave up 5 bases and V 5 bases, and 5 bases lay outside the gene matches. CDR1 is SQVTM and CDR2 is ANQGSEA in the germline V gene. CDR3 region: CSVRQGAVYGYTF. The DNA for the CDR3 is TGCAGCGTTCGACAGGGGGCAGTGTATGGCTACACCTTC.

This clonotype occurred a few times. One end of the junction is discordant with germline, which a read error may explain. J is TRBJ2-1 and V is TRBV9; 8 bases align to TRBD2. The length of the CDR3 is 15 residues. Per the germline V gene, CDR1 is SGDLS and CDR2 is YYNGEE. The CDR3 loop is CASSASGGPNNEQFF. CDR3 DNA sequence: TGTGCCAGTAGCGCGTCGGGAGGGCCCAACAATGAGCAGTTCTTC.

V is TRBV2 and J is TRBJ1-4, with D possibly being TRBD1 (6 bases). Looked up from germline, CDR1 is SNHLY and CDR2 is FYNNEI. CDR3 size: 15 residues. V was cut by 7 bases and J by 0 bases, with 12 bases left in between. The CDR3: CASNRGGATNEKLFF. CDR3 DNA: TGTGCCAGCAATCGAGGGGGAGCAACTAATGAAAAACTGTTTTTT.